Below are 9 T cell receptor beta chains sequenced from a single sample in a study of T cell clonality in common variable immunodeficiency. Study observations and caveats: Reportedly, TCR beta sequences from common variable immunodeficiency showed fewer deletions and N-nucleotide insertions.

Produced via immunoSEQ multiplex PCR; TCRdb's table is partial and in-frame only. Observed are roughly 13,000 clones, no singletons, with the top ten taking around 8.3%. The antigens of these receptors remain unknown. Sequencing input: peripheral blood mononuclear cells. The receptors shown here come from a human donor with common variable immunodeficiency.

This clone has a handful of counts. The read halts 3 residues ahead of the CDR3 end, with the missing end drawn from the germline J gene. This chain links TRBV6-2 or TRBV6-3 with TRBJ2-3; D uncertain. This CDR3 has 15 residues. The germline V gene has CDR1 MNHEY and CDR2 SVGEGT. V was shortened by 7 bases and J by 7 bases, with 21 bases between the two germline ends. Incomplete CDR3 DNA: TGTGCCAGCACTTTGACACCTAACCCACAAAATACG. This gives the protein CASTLTPNPQNT. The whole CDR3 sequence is CASTLTPNPQNTQYF.

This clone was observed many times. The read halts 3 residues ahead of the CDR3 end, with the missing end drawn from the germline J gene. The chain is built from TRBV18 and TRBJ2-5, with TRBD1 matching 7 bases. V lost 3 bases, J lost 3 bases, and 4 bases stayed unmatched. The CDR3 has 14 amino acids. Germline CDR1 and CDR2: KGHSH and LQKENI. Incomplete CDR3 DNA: TGTGCCAGCTCACCCGGGACAGACGAAGAGACC. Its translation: CASSPGTDEET. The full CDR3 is CASSPGTDEETQYF.

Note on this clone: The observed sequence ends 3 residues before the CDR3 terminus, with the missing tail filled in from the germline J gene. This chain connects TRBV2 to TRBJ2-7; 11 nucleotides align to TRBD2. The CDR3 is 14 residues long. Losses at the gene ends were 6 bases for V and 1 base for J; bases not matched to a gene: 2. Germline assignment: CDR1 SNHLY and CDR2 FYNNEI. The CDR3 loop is CASRGTSGSYEQYF. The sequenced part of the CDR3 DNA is TGTGCCAGCAGGGGGACTAGCGGTTCCTACGAG.

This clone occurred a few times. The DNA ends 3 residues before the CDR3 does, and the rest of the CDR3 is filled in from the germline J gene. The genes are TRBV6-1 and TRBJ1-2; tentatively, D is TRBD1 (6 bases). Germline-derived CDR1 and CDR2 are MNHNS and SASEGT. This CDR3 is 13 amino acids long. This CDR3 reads CASSDTGPRGYTF. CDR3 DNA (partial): TGTGCCAGCAGTGATACAGGGCCAAGGGGC.

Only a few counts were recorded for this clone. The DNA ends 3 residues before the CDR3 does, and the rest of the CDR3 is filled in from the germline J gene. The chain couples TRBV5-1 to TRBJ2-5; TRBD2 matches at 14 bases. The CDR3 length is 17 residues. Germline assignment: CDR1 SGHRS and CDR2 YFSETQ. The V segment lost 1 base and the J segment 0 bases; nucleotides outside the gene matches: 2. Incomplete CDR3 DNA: TGCGCCAGCAGCTTGAGGACTAGCGGGGGGTACCAAGAGACC. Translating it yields CASSLRTSGGYQET. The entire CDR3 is CASSLRTSGGYQETQYF.

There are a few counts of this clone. The DNA read from the CDR3 is TGTGCCAGCTCACCACAGCGAGAGACC. Translated, it gives CASSPQRET. The full CDR3 sequence reads CASSPQRETQYF. The chain recombines TRBV18 with TRBJ2-5, with no clear D. The read terminates 3 residues before the CDR3 end, so the remaining end is supplied by the germline J gene. CDR1 and CDR2 from the germline V gene are KGHSH and LQKENI. V was pared by 1 base and J by 4 bases, with 4 bases between. The CDR3 totals 12 residues.

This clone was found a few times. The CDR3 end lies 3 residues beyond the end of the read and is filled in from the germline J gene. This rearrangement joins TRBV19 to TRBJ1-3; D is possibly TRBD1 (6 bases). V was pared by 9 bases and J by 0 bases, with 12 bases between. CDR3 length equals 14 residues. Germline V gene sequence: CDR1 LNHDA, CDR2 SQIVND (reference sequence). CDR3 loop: CASKGHHSGNTIYF. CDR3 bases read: TGTGCCAGCAAGGGACATCACTCTGGAAACACC.

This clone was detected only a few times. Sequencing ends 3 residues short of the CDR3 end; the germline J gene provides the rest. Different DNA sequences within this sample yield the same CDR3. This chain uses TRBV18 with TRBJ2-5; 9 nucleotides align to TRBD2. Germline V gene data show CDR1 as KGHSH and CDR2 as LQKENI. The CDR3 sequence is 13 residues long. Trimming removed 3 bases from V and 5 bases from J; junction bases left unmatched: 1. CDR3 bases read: TGTGCCAGCTCACCGGGACTAGCCGAGACC. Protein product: CASSPGLAET. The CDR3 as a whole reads CASSPGLAETQYF. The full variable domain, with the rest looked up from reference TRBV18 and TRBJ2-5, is NAGVMQNPRHLVRRRGQEARLRCSPMKGHSHVYWYRQLPEEGLKFMVYLQKENIIDESGMPKERFSAEFPKEGPSILRIQQVVRGDSAAYFCASSPGLAETQYFGPGTRLLVL.

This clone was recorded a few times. CDR3 in amino acids: CASSLSGEGEKLFF. Partial CDR3 DNA: TGTGCCAGCAGCTTATCAGGGGAGGGTGAAAAA. This chain links TRBV7-9 with TRBJ1-4; D might be TRBD1 (6 bases). Coverage ceases 3 residues before the CDR3 finishes, and the germline J gene fills in the end. Trimming stripped 2 bases from V and 7 bases from J, with 11 bases between. The CDR3 covers 14 residues. Germline V gives CDR1 SEHNR, CDR2 FQNEAQ (reference sequence).